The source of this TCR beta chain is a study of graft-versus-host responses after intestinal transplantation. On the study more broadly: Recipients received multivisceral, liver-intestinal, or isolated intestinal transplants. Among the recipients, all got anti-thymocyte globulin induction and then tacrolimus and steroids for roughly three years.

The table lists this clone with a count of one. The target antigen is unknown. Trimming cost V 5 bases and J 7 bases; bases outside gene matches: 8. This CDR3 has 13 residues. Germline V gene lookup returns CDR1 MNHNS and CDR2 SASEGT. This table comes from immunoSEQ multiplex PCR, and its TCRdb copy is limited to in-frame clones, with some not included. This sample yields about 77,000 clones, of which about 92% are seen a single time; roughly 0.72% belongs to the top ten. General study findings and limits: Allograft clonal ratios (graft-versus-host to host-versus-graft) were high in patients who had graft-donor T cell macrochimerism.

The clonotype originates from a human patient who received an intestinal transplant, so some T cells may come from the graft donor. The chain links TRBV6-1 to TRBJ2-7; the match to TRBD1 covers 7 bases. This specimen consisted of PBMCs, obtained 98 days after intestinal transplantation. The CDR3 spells CASSTPTGNEQYF. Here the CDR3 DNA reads TGTGCCAGCAGTACCCCGACAGGGAATGAGCAGTACTTC.